The present T cell receptor beta chain was sequenced within a study of CD8 T cells in Susac syndrome. The CDR3 loop spans 13 amino acids. Germline V lookup: CDR1 SGDLS, CDR2 YYNGEE. The V gene lost 0 bases and the J gene lost 6 bases, with 7 bases spanning the gap. Reverse transcription of roughly 0.45 to 1 ug RNA was performed with random hexamers. MiXCR, run by TCRdb on the immunoSEQ multiplex PCR reads, gives a single entry per CDR3 protein. In the table there are approximately 190,000 distinct CDR3 sequences, 91% of which are singletons. The chain carries TRBV9 and TRBJ2-1; D uncertain. Sequencing was performed on CD4+ T cells from PBMCs. The TCR originated in a human donor with Susac syndrome. CDR3 region: CASSVGLSNEQFF. In nucleotides, the CDR3 is TGTGCCAGCAGCGTAGGACTCAGCAATGAGCAGTTCTTC.